The text below deals with one T cell receptor beta chain. No antigen is known for it. The data belong to a study of shared clonotypes between healthy human individuals. Regarding the study as a whole: The represented genetic and exposure-history diversity was limited by the small number of donors. Tissue TCR repertoires likely differ from these blood-only repertoires.

Looked up from germline, CDR1 is LNHNV and CDR2 is YYDKDF (reference sequence). Trimming cost V 3 bases and J 2 bases, with 13 bases left between them. The CDR3 runs to 15 residues. An assay was performed, and its level was deep. How the authors handled the data: ImmunoSEQ supplied junction-only sequences lacking quality scores, so filtering was different. Here immunoSEQ multiplex PCR was the method, and the copy in TCRdb shows in-frame clones only, minus some. The DNA gave D and trimming, while V, J and clone size come from that table. The sample carries about 510,000 clones, approximately 85% recorded once.

The sequence was collected from a woman aged 40 to 50 in good health. Some clones in this sample may be carry-over from other donors' samples. Specimen: PBMCs. V gene TRBV15 combines with J gene TRBJ1-2; possibly TRBD1 for D (5 bases). CDR3 protein: CATSRGSGDNYGYTF. DNA for the CDR3: TGTGCCACCAGCAGGGGAAGCGGGGACAACTATGGCTACACCTTC. Looking up the rest from reference TRBV15 and TRBJ1-2 gives the full variable domain: DAMVIQNPRYQVTQFGKPVTLSCSQTLNHNVMYWYQQKSSQAPKLLFHYYDKDFNNEADTPDNFQSRRPNTSFCFLDIRSPGLGDTAMYLCATSRGSGDNYGYTFGSGTRLTVV.